These 24 T cell receptor beta chains were all obtained from the same sample, sequenced in a study of OX40 agonist ivuxolimab in advanced cancers. Using immunoSEQ multiplex PCR, the repertoire was profiled, and TCRdb retains in-frame clones only, with some absent. This table holds about 89,000 clones, approximately 90% found once. Sequences were derived from CD4+ or CD8+ T cells sorted from blood, sampled in a trial of the OX40 agonist ivuxolimab. These receptors all stem from an adult with an advanced solid tumor such as melanoma, head and neck, liver or kidney cancer.

The chain links TRBV28 to TRBJ2-4; 7 bases are a match to TRBD1. The CDR3 runs to 15 residues. Germline V lookup: CDR1 MDHEN, CDR2 SYDVKM. J was trimmed by 2 bases and V by 5 bases; bases with no gene match: 6. The CDR3 loop is CASSTQQGTKNIQYF. The CDR3 DNA sequence: TGTGCCAGCAGTACGCAACAGGGGACCAAAAACATTCAGTACTTC. The full variable domain, completed using reference TRBV28 and TRBJ2-4, is DVKVTQSSRYLVKRTGEKVFLECVQDMDHENMFWYRQDPGLGLRLIYFSYDVKMKEKGDIPEGYSVSREKKERFSLILESASTNQTSMYLCASSTQQGTKNIQYFGAGTRLSVL.

This clone occurred once. The chain links TRBV11-3 to TRBJ2-1; 10 bases are shared with TRBD2. J gave up 7 bases and V 5 bases, and 2 bases lay outside the gene matches. Germline V CDR1 and CDR2: SGHNT, YENEEA. The CDR3 has 13 amino acids. CDR3 DNA sequence: TGTGCCAGCAGCCCTAGCGGGAGAAATGAGCAGTTCTTC. Translating gives CASSPSGRNEQFF.

The J gene is TRBJ2-7, the V gene TRBV6-6, with 8 bases fitting TRBD2. V lost 4 bases and J lost 3; bases outside the gene matches: 5. The length of the CDR3 is 14 residues. CDR1 MNHNY and CDR2 SVGAGI come from the germline V gene (reference sequence). CDR3 bases: TGTGCCAGCAGTTCGGGGGGGAGGGGCTACGAGCAGTACTTC. It codes for CASSSGGRGYEQYF.

The chain couples TRBV7-9 to TRBJ2-7; 10 bases are shared with TRBD1. Unmatched junction bases numbered 4, after V lost 0 bases and J lost 2 bases. CDR3 length: 16 amino acids. Germline V gene lookup returns CDR1 SEHNR and CDR2 FQNEAQ (reference sequence). The DNA for the CDR3 is TGTGCCAGCAGCTTAGCGGGACAGGGGTTTACCTACGAGCAGTACTTC. Translating it yields CASSLAGQGFTYEQYF.

In nucleotides, the CDR3 is TGTGCCAGCAGCTTGGCGGGGTCGCCCTACGAGCAGTACTTC. Translation gives CASSLAGSPYEQYF. The V call is TRBV5-4, the J call TRBJ2-7; TRBD2 might be the D (5 bases). The CDR3 runs 14 residues. CDR1 SGHNT and CDR2 YYREEE come from the germline V gene (reference sequence). The V and J ends lost 0 bases and 2 bases respectively, with 9 bases between them.

The V call is TRBV5-1, the J call TRBJ2-7; D not certain. This CDR3 comprises 12 residues. The germline V gene encodes CDR1 SGHRS and CDR2 YFSETQ. The germline V and J ends were trimmed by 2 bases and 6 bases, with 9 bases remaining between them. CDR3: CASSFSFSEQYF. The CDR3, as DNA: TGCGCCAGCAGCTTCAGTTTTAGCGAGCAGTACTTC.

The J gene is TRBJ2-1, the V gene TRBV25-1; TRBD2 matches at 9 bases. The CDR3 is 14 amino acids. Looked up from germline, CDR1 is MGHDK and CDR2 is SYGVNS. J lost 7 bases, V lost 5 bases, and 6 bases had no gene match. DNA for the CDR3: TGTGCCAGCAGTATACCGGGACTAGCAAATGAGCAGTTCTTC. Amino acids: CASSIPGLANEQFF.

The gene calls are TRBV5-1 and TRBJ2-1, with D possibly matching TRBD2 (6 bases). The germline V gene has CDR1 SGHRS and CDR2 YFSETQ. Trimming took off 3 bases at V and 8 bases at J, with 9 bases between the two ends. CDR3 size: 12 residues. The CDR3 nucleotides are TGCGCCAGCAGCTGGGGGGATGATGAGCAGTTCTTC. This translates into CASSWGDDEQFF.

The V gene is TRBV19, the J gene TRBJ1-5; D is unresolved. V was pared by 6 bases and J by 3 bases, with 9 bases between. Looked up from germline, CDR1 is LNHDA and CDR2 is SQIVND (reference sequence). CDR3 length equals 13 residues. CDR3 bases: TGTGCCAGTAGCCCTAATACCAATCAGCCCCAGCATTTT. Translated, it gives CASSPNTNQPQHF.

The chain is built from TRBV27 and TRBJ1-6; TRBD1 matches at 7 bases. J was trimmed by 8 bases and V by 5 bases; bases with no gene match: 9. This CDR3 contains 15 residues. Germline V lookup: CDR1 MNHEY, CDR2 SMNVEV (reference sequence). The CDR3 coding sequence is TGTGCCAGCAGTCCCAGGGACAGATTATATTCACCCCTCCACTTT. Its translation: CASSPRDRLYSPLHF.

The rearrangement links TRBV6-6 to TRBJ2-6; D is uncertain. CDR3 length equals 16 residues. Trimming removed 6 bases from V and 0 bases from J, with 12 bases in between. Per germline, CDR1 MNHNY and CDR2 SVGAGI (reference sequence). DNA for the CDR3: TGTGCCAGCAGGGCCCCCCTAGTCTCTGGGGCCAACGTCCTGACTTTC. Translated: CASRAPLVSGANVLTF.

This clone was observed a single time. The CDR3 region has the DNA TGTGCCAGCAGCACCTCTCTTTACGACACTGAAGCTTTCTTT. It is translated as CASSTSLYDTEAFF. The rearrangement joins TRBV21-1 to TRBJ1-1. TRBV21-1 is annotated as a pseudogene. This CDR3 region has 14 residues.

The V and J genes are TRBV2 and TRBJ2-7; no firm D call. CDR1 is SNHLY and CDR2 is FYNNEI in the germline V gene. The CDR3 extends over 10 amino acids. Trimming removed 4 bases from V and 6 bases from J, with 4 bases in between. The DNA of the CDR3 is TGTGCCAGCAGTGTCTCCGAGCAGTACTTC. Its protein product is CASSVSEQYF.

DNA of the CDR3: TGTGCCAGCAGTTACGGAGGGGGCGGCGGAAACACCATATATTTT. Its protein product is CASSYGGGGGNTIYF. The genes are TRBV6-5 and TRBJ1-3; 7 bases line up with TRBD1. Trimming at V came to 2 bases and at J to 4 bases, leaving 5 bases not matched to a gene. Germline V gives CDR1 MNHEY, CDR2 SVGAGI. This CDR3 comprises 15 residues.

This chain uses TRBV19 with TRBJ2-2; D remains unclear. V dropped 2 bases and J dropped 5 bases, with 15 bases sitting between them. CDR1 is LNHDA and CDR2 is SQIVND in the germline V gene (reference sequence). This CDR3 has 16 residues. CDR3 in amino acids: CASSIINGLMTGELFF. CDR3 bases: TGTGCCAGTAGTATAATTAACGGATTGATGACCGGGGAGCTGTTTTTT. Variable domain in full (rest from reference TRBV19 and TRBJ2-2): DGGITQSPKYLFRKEGQNVTLSCEQNLNHDAMYWYRQDPGQGLRLIYYSQIVNDFQKGDIAEGYSVSREKKESFPLTVTSAQKNPTAFYLCASSIINGLMTGELFFGEGSRLTVL.

The chain employs TRBV11-2 and TRBJ2-7; D is undetermined. CDR1 and CDR2 (germline): SGHAT, FQNNGV. Trimming removed 0 bases from V and 2 bases from J, with 14 bases in between. This CDR3 spans 16 amino acids. The chain's CDR3 is CASSLDQVILAYEQYF. CDR3 coding DNA: TGTGCCAGCAGCTTAGATCAAGTCATTCTAGCCTACGAGCAGTACTTC.

This rearrangement joins TRBV7-3 to TRBJ2-5, with 8 bases that match TRBD1. The germline V gene has CDR1 SGHTA and CDR2 FQGTGA. This CDR3 region has 15 residues. V was pared by 2 bases and J by 5 bases, with 7 bases of the junction left unmatched. For the CDR3, the DNA is TGTGCCAGCAGCTTACGGACAGGGTCTTGGGAGACCCAGTACTTC. Its protein is CASSLRTGSWETQYF.

The rearrangement uses TRBV6-1 and TRBJ1-2; D remains unclear. The CDR3 loop spans 13 amino acids. Germline CDR1 is MNHNS and CDR2 is SASEGT. The V end lost 4 bases, the J end lost 6 bases, and 12 bases lay between the germline ends. CDR3 in amino acids: CASSVTRQDGYTF. The CDR3 bases are TGTGCCAGCAGTGTGACTAGACAAGATGGCTACACCTTC.

The genes are TRBV6-5 and TRBJ2-2; the match to TRBD2 covers 8 bases. CDR1 is MNHEY, CDR2 SVGAGI, per germline. The CDR3 totals 15 residues. The J segment lost 0 bases and the V segment lost 6 bases, leaving 3 bases of the junction unmatched. The CDR3 nucleotides read TGTGCCAGCAGGACCGGGGGGGCGAACACCGGGGAGCTGTTTTTT. This translates into CASRTGGANTGELFF.

The chain recombines TRBV28 with TRBJ1-6, with D possibly TRBD1 on 5 matching bases. V was pared by 4 bases and J by 10 bases, with 11 bases between. CDR1 is MDHEN, CDR2 SYDVKM, per germline. The CDR3 length is 13 residues. CDR3 protein: CASSSPRDSPLHF. The CDR3 DNA reads TGTGCCAGCAGTTCCCCCCGGGACTCACCCCTCCACTTT.

The rearrangement uses TRBV5-1 and TRBJ2-3; 10 nucleotides line up with TRBD2. Germline values: CDR1 SGHRS, CDR2 YFSETQ. The CDR3 loop spans 18 amino acids. The trim removed 3 bases at V and 2 bases at J, leaving 12 bases unmatched. The CDR3 DNA reads as TGCGCCAGCAGCTCCCGCCCGTTTCTAGCGGGGGACACAGATACGCAGTATTTT. The encoded protein is CASSSRPFLAGDTDTQYF.

The V call is TRBV25-1, the J call TRBJ2-5, with a weak D call TRBD2 (5 bases). In germline, CDR1 is MGHDK, CDR2 SYGVNS. CDR3 length: 12 residues. V gave up 6 bases and J gave up 0 bases, with 5 bases separating them. CDR3 amino acids: CASRRDQETQYF. The DNA of the CDR3 is TGTGCCAGCAGGAGGGACCAAGAGACCCAGTACTTC.

This chain connects TRBV11-3 to TRBJ2-5; D unclear. The length of the CDR3 is 14 residues. V was cut by 5 bases and J by 1 base, with 11 bases left in between. Germline values: CDR1 SGHNT, CDR2 YENEEA. The CDR3 reads CASSHNPGQETQYF. The CDR3 region has the DNA TGTGCCAGCAGCCACAACCCGGGCCAAGAGACCCAGTACTTC.

The chain combines TRBV7-2 with TRBJ2-1, with TRBD2 matching 9 bases. The CDR3 extends over 15 amino acids. V gave up 5 bases and J gave up 3 bases; unmatched junction bases: 5. Germline assignment: CDR1 SGHTA and CDR2 FQGNSA. CDR3 nucleotides: TGTGCCAGCAGCCCCCGTAGCGGGGGCTACAATGAGCAGTTCTTC. It translates to CASSPRSGGYNEQFF.